The entry below describes one T cell receptor beta chain. The protocol was immunoSEQ multiplex PCR, while the TCRdb copy is restricted to in-frame clones and leaves out a portion. Found here are fewer than 850,000 clones, 90% to 98% of them singletons; the top ten hold about 0.25%. Positive CCR7 selection of CD45RO-negative cells yielded the naive CD8 cells, and terminally differentiated effector memory CD45RA+ cells were excluded. Trimming took off 7 bases at V and 1 base at J, with 21 bases between the two ends. Germline lookup yields CDR1 SQVTM and CDR2 ANQGSEA. This CDR3 comprises 16 residues. This specimen belongs to a study of shared clonotypes between healthy human individuals.

This chain joins TRBV29-1 and TRBJ2-3, with D perhaps TRBD2 (6 bases). The receptor comes from a man aged 30-40 years in good health. The sequencing sample was made of naive CD8+ T cells sorted from blood. This CDR3 reads CSGRLEGHEGTDTQYF. For the CDR3, the DNA is TGCAGCGGACGACTAGAGGGGCATGAGGGCACAGATACGCAGTATTTT.